These 19 T cell receptor beta chains were sequenced from one sample in a study of T cells in Graves' hyperthyroidism and ophthalmopathy. The CDR3 regions of TCR beta were amplified from RNA transcripts. TCR CDR3 underwent first-round RT-PCR with the HTBI primer set. TCRdb passed the multiplex PCR reads through MiXCR, listing each CDR3 protein once. The sample holds 500,000 to 800,000 distinct CDR3 sequences, about 45% seen once. Sequencing input: peripheral blood or thyroid tissue (not recorded which). The receptors shown here come from an adult man with Graves' disease, either hyperthyroidism or ophthalmopathy (not recorded which).

This clonotype was seen a few times. This sequence joins TRBV2 and TRBJ1-2; TRBD1 agrees at 9 bases. In germline, CDR1 is SNHLY, CDR2 FYNNEI. Losses at the gene ends were 6 bases for V and 2 bases for J; bases not matched to a gene: 7. The CDR3 loop spans 15 amino acids. CDR3 sequence: CASRGQGGENYGYTF. The CDR3 nucleotides are TGTGCCAGCAGGGGACAGGGAGGGGAGAACTATGGCTACACCTTC.

The sample holds many counts of this clonotype. The J gene is TRBJ2-5, the V gene TRBV20-1; no firm D call. V was clipped by 0 bases and J by 1 base, with 12 bases between them. Germline V CDR1 and CDR2: DFQATT, SNEGSKA (reference sequence). The length of the CDR3 is 15 residues. This chain's CDR3 is CSARDGVASQETQYF. The CDR3, as DNA: TGCAGTGCTAGAGATGGGGTAGCTAGCCAAGAGACCCAGTACTTC.

This clonotype was counted between two and nine times. The chain uses TRBV7-6 and TRBJ1-2, with TRBD1 as a possible D gene (5 bases). V lost 4 bases and J 3 bases, leaving 12 bases between the germline ends. The CDR3 contains 14 residues. Germline CDR1 and CDR2: SGHVS and FNYEAQ. In nucleotides, the CDR3 is TGTGCCAGCAGCTCTCTACAGGCCCACTATGGCTACACCTTC. Its protein product is CASSSLQAHYGYTF.

V usage is TRBV5-1 and J usage is TRBJ2-2, with D possibly matching TRBD2 (6 bases). This CDR3 spans 13 amino acids. V lost 4 bases and J lost 6, with 10 bases in between. In germline, CDR1 is SGHRS, CDR2 YFSETQ. The DNA for the CDR3 is TGCGCCAGCAGCACCTGGGACTCCGGGGAGCTGTTTTTT. It encodes CASSTWDSGELFF.

This clonotype was seen more than once but under ten times. This chain connects TRBV12-3 or TRBV12-4 to TRBJ1-3; 7 bases agree with TRBD1. The CDR3 spans 14 residues. J was trimmed by 4 bases and V by 8 bases; bases with no gene match: 8. The CDR3 sequence: CASGLTGPGNTIYF. The CDR3 coding sequence is TGTGCCAGCGGCCTGACAGGGCCAGGAAACACCATATATTTT.

This clonotype was detected ten times or more. The V call is TRBV5-8, the J call TRBJ1-3; D gene uncertain. Germline lookup yields CDR1 SGHTS and CDR2 YDEGEE. V was shortened by 4 bases and J by 4 bases, with 6 bases between the two germline ends. The CDR3 has 12 residues. The CDR3 DNA reads TGTGCCAGCAGCCAACAAGGAAACACCATATATTTT. Protein sequence: CASSQQGNTIYF.

V gene TRBV7-9 combines with J gene TRBJ2-7; 12 bases are shared with TRBD1. The germline V gene has CDR1 SEHNR and CDR2 FQNEAQ (reference sequence). This CDR3 has 16 residues. V lost 5 bases to trimming and J lost 4 bases; unmatched junction nucleotides: 9. The CDR3 protein is CASSRSPGQGAYEQYF. DNA for the CDR3: TGTGCCAGCAGCCGCTCGCCGGGACAGGGGGCTTACGAGCAGTACTTC.

The chain links TRBV29-1 to TRBJ1-5, with D unresolved. Germline CDR1 SQVTM, CDR2 ANQGSEA. The CDR3 loop spans 12 amino acids. CDR3 bases: TGCAGTTTTGCGGGGAGCAATCAGCCCCAGCATTTT. Translated: CSFAGSNQPQHF.

V is TRBV25-1 and J is TRBJ2-2; TRBD2 agrees at 9 bases. V shed 2 bases, J shed 5 bases, and the junction held 6 bases outside the gene matches. Germline CDR1 reads MGHDK; CDR2 reads SYGVNS. CDR3 length equals 16 residues. CDR3 region: CASSEHLAGYTGELFF. Here the CDR3 DNA reads TGTGCCAGCAGTGAACATCTAGCGGGGTATACCGGGGAGCTGTTTTTT.

The genes are TRBV19 and TRBJ1-5; TRBD1 matches at 8 bases. V lost 3 bases to trimming and J lost 14 bases; unmatched junction nucleotides: 12. The V gene's germline CDR1 is LNHDA and CDR2 SQIVND (reference sequence). This CDR3 spans 14 amino acids. The CDR3: CASSMAGGASYEHF. CDR3 coding DNA: TGTGCCAGTAGTATGGCAGGGGGCGCATCCTACGAGCATTTT.

This clonotype was counted a few times. This chain joins TRBV5-4 and TRBJ1-2; TRBD1 aligns across 9 bases. Germline V gives CDR1 SGHNT, CDR2 YYREEE (reference sequence). CDR3 length equals 15 residues. The V and J ends lost 4 bases and 7 bases, in that order; junction bases with no gene match: 11. CDR3 protein: CASSEPGQGTGGYTF. For the CDR3, the DNA is TGTGCCAGCAGCGAACCGGGACAGGGTACTGGTGGCTACACCTTC.

In its sample, this clonotype was seen many times. The chain recombines TRBV7-9 with TRBJ2-7, with D hard to call. Trimming removed 1 base at V and 6 bases at J, with 13 bases between. The CDR3 totals 14 residues. Germline CDR1 SEHNR, CDR2 FQNEAQ (reference sequence). The CDR3 loop reads CASSLVGRPGEQYF. As DNA, the CDR3 is TGTGCCAGCAGCTTAGTCGGCCGCCCCGGCGAGCAGTACTTC. The whole variable domain, filled in from reference TRBV7-9 and TRBJ2-7, reads DTGVSQNPRHKITKRGQNVTFRCDPISEHNRLYWYRQTLGQGPEFLTYFQNEAQLEKSRLLSDRFSAERPKGSFSTLEIQRTEQGDSAMYLCASSLVGRPGEQYFGPGTRLTVT.

Note on this clonotype: A much larger clone differs from this one at a single base, so this may be a read error. This rearrangement joins TRBV24-1 to TRBJ1-2, with D tentatively TRBD1 (6 bases). CDR1 is KGHDR and CDR2 is SFDVKD in the germline V gene. Trimming took 7 bases from V and 6 from J, leaving 17 bases between them. This CDR3 has 14 amino acids. CDR3 DNA sequence: TGTGCCACCAGAAACAGGGTGCGGGACCATGGCTACACCTTC. It specifies CATRNRVRDHGYTF.

The chain couples TRBV6-1 to TRBJ2-5; 15 bases are shared with TRBD2. V lost 7 bases and J lost 1; bases outside the gene matches: 7. Germline V lookup: CDR1 MNHNS, CDR2 SASEGT. This CDR3 contains 17 residues. Written as DNA, the CDR3 is TGTGCCAGCACCCATGGACTAGCGGGGGGGATCCAAGAGACCCAGTACTTC. Translated: CASTHGLAGGIQETQYF.

V is TRBV6-1 and J is TRBJ2-5; TRBD2 matches 10 bases. The CDR3 extends over 16 amino acids. In germline, CDR1 is MNHNS, CDR2 SASEGT. After removal of 3 bases from V and 0 bases from J, the junction contained 4 bases not matched to a gene. The CDR3 is CASSDLAGEYQETQYF. In DNA, the CDR3 is TGTGCCAGCAGTGACCTAGCGGGAGAGTACCAAGAGACCCAGTACTTC.

The chain joins TRBV9 to TRBJ1-6; D not resolved. The CDR3 covers 16 residues. Germline CDR1 and CDR2: SGDLS and YYNGEE. Between the trimmed V and J ends, which lost 4 bases and 9 bases, there was a span of 20 bases. CDR3 protein: CASSLAVTTEGSPLHF. Here the CDR3 DNA reads TGTGCCAGCAGCTTAGCGGTGACCACTGAAGGTTCACCCCTCCACTTT.

The table lists this clonotype with a count of one. The chain joins TRBV7-9 to TRBJ2-7; D might be TRBD1 or TRBD2, each matching 5 bases. The V end lost 3 bases, the J end lost 3 bases, and 15 bases lay between the germline ends. The CDR3 is 15 amino acids. The germline V gene encodes CDR1 SEHNR and CDR2 FQNEAQ (reference sequence). The CDR3 nucleotides are TGTGCCAGCAGCTTCCGGGTCGCAGGGAGCTACGAGCAGTACTTC. This encodes CASSFRVAGSYEQYF. The full variable domain, completed using reference TRBV7-9 and TRBJ2-7, is DTGVSQNPRHKITKRGQNVTFRCDPISEHNRLYWYRQTLGQGPEFLTYFQNEAQLEKSRLLSDRFSAERPKGSFSTLEIQRTEQGDSAMYLCASSFRVAGSYEQYFGPGTRLTVT.

The chain's CDR3 is CASGRAGTGDGYTF. The CDR3 nucleotides read TGTGCCAGCGGCCGGGCCGGGACAGGGGATGGCTACACCTTC. The V and J genes are TRBV11-2 and TRBJ1-2, with TRBD1 matching over 10 bases. The CDR3 runs to 14 residues. V lost 8 bases, J lost 6 bases, and 9 bases stayed unmatched. Germline V CDR1 and CDR2: SGHAT, FQNNGV.

Concerning this clonotype itself: This may be a read error: a much more frequent sequence differs by one nucleotide. The CDR3 carries no conserved terminal phenylalanine or tryptophan, so it likely arises from a read error. The V and J genes are TRBV6-5 and TRBJ1-5, with D possibly TRBD1 on 5 matching bases. V was cut by 2 bases and J by 3 bases, with 8 bases left in between. CDR3 length: 14 amino acids. Germline V lookup: CDR1 MNHEY, CDR2 SVGAGI. DNA for the CDR3: TGTGCCAGCAGTTACGGGGGAATCAATCAGCCCCAGCATCTT. Amino acids: CASSYGGINQPQHL.